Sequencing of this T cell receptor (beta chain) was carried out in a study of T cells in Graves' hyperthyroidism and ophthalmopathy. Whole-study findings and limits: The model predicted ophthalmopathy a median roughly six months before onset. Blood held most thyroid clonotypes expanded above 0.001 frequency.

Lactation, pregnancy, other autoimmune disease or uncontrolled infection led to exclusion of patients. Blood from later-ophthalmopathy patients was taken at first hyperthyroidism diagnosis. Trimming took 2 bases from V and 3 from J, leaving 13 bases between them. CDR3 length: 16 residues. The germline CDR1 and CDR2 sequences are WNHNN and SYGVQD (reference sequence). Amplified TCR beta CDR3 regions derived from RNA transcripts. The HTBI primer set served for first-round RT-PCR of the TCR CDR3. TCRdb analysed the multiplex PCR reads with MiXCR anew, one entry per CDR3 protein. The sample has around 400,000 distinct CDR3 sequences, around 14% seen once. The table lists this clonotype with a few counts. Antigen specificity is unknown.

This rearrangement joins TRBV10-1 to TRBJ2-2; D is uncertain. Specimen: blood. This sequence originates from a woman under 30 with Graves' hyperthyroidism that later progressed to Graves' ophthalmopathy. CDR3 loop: CASSEEKKADTGELFF. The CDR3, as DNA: TGCGCCAGCAGTGAGGAGAAGAAGGCGGACACCGGGGAGCTGTTTTTT.